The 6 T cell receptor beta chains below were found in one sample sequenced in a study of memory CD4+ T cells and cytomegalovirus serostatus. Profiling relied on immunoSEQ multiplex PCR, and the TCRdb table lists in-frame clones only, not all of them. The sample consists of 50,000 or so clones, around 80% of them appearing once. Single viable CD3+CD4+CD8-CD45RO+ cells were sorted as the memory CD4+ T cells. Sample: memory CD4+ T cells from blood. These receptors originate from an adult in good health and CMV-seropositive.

CDR3 in amino acids: CASNTLARNPDTQYF. CDR3 DNA: TGTGCCAGCAATACCCTAGCGAGAAACCCAGATACGCAGTATTTT. This chain links TRBV27 with TRBJ2-3; tentative D call: TRBD2 (6 bases). Germline V gene lookup returns CDR1 MNHEY and CDR2 SMNVEV (reference sequence). With 7 bases removed from V and 4 bases from J, the gap between germline ends came to 18 bases. This CDR3 is built from 15 residues.

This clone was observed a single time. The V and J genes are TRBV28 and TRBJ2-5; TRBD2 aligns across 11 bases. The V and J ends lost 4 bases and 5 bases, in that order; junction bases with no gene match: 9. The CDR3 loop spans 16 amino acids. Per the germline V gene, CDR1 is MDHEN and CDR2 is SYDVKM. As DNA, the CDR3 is TGTGCCAGCAGTTCCAGACTAGCGGGAAAGCGGGAGACCCAGTACTTC. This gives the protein CASSSRLAGKRETQYF.

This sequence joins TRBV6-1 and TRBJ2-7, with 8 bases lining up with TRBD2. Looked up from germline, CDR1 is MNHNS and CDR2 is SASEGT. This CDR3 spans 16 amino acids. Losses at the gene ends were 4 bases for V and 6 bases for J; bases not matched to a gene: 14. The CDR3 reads CASSASHTGGRFEQYF. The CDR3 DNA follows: TGTGCCAGCAGTGCGTCCCACACGGGCGGGAGGTTCGAGCAGTACTTC.

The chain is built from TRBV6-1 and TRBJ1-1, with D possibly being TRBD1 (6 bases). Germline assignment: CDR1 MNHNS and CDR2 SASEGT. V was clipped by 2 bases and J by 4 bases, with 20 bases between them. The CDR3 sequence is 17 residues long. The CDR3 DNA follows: TGTGCCAGCAGTGAATCCCGTCGGGGGGCGTCGGGCACTGAAGCTTTCTTT. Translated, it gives CASSESRRGASGTEAFF.

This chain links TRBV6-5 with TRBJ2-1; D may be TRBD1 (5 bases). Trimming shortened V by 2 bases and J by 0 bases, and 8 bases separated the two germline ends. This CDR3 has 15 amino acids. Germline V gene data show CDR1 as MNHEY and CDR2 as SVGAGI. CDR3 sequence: CASSYRQSSYNEQFF. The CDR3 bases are TGTGCCAGCAGTTACCGACAGAGCTCCTACAATGAGCAGTTCTTC.

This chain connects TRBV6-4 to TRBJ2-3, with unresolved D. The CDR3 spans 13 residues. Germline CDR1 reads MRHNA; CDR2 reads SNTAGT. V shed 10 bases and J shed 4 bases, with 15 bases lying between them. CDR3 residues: CAMHDLGPDTQYF. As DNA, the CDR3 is TGTGCCATGCACGATCTGGGCCCAGATACGCAGTATTTT.